Below, 9 T cell receptor beta chains from the same sample are listed, as sequenced in a study of blood T cell repertoires in COVID-19. Libraries were prepared by immunoSEQ multiplex PCR; TCRdb keeps only in-frame clonotypes and omits some of them. The top ten hold nearly 8% of the sample, which has roughly 150,000 clones, around 84% seen once. The sequenced material came from PBMCs or T cells enriched from blood (not recorded which). These receptors all stem from a woman in her forties or fifties who had recovered from COVID-19.

This sequence joins TRBV7-2 and TRBJ1-2; 8 nucleotides line up with TRBD1. The V and J ends lost 2 bases and 4 bases, in that order; junction bases with no gene match: 9. Germline CDR1 reads SGHTA; CDR2 reads FQGNSA. CDR3 length: 16 amino acids. The CDR3 reads CASSLRRTGLPYGYTF. The DNA for the CDR3 is TGTGCCAGCAGCTTAAGACGGACAGGGCTCCCCTATGGCTACACCTTC.

The genes are TRBV18 and TRBJ2-7; no reliable D call. In germline, CDR1 is KGHSH, CDR2 LQKENI. CDR3 length: 14 residues. V dropped 5 bases and J dropped 0 bases, with 11 bases sitting between them. The CDR3 is CASSAGTGSYEQYF. For the CDR3, the DNA is TGTGCCAGCTCAGCCGGAACGGGCTCCTACGAGCAGTACTTC.

The chain combines TRBV27 with TRBJ2-1; 9 bases align to TRBD2. The length of the CDR3 is 17 residues. Germline V gene data show CDR1 as MNHEY and CDR2 as SMNVEV (reference sequence). J lost 8 bases, V lost 5 bases, and 16 bases had no gene match. The CDR3 coding sequence is TGTGCCAGCAGTCCTCAGACCGATAGCGGGAGTTTGTATGAGCAGTTCTTC. Translated, it gives CASSPQTDSGSLYEQFF.

The V and J genes are TRBV28 and TRBJ2-5; D is possibly TRBD2 (6 bases). The V gene's germline CDR1 is MDHEN and CDR2 SYDVKM. This CDR3 has 12 residues. Trimming took off 4 bases at V and 4 bases at J, with 7 bases between the two ends. The CDR3 DNA follows: TGTGCCAGCAGTTCGGGGGTAGAGACCCAGTACTTC. Translated: CASSSGVETQYF.

This clone was detected once. The chain uses TRBV5-1 and TRBJ1-2; D is undetermined. Trimming shortened V by 0 bases and J by 7 bases, and 10 bases separated the two germline ends. The CDR3 spans 13 residues. Germline CDR1 SGHRS, CDR2 YFSETQ. The CDR3 DNA is TGCGCCAGCAGCTTGGACCCCGCCGGTGGCTACACCTTC. It encodes CASSLDPAGGYTF.

The V call is TRBV28, the J call TRBJ1-3; TRBD1 might be the D (5 bases). The CDR3 length is 15 residues. Trimming stripped 5 bases from V and 7 bases from J, with 18 bases between. The germline V gene encodes CDR1 MDHEN and CDR2 SYDVKM. As DNA, the CDR3 is TGTGCCAGCAGTCCTCGGGGGTCGGGAGGGAACACCATATATTTT. It specifies CASSPRGSGGNTIYF.

The CDR3 region has the DNA TGCGCCAGCAGCTTTCCAGGGGTGAATGAAAAACTGTTTTTT. This gives the protein CASSFPGVNEKLFF. The chain combines TRBV5-1 with TRBJ1-4; a weak D match, TRBD1 (6 bases). V lost 2 bases and J 5 bases, leaving 10 bases between the germline ends. The CDR3 contains 14 residues. From germline, CDR1 is SGHRS and CDR2 YFSETQ.

The chain recombines TRBV4-2 with TRBJ1-1; 7 bases align to TRBD1. The J segment lost 6 bases and the V segment lost 0 bases, leaving 7 bases of the junction unmatched. The CDR3 is made up of 15 amino acids. Germline values: CDR1 LGHNA, CDR2 YNFKEQ. The CDR3 spells CASSQETGNHAEAFF. In DNA, the CDR3 is TGTGCCAGCAGCCAAGAGACAGGGAACCACGCTGAAGCTTTCTTT.

This chain uses TRBV5-4 with TRBJ2-7, with 7 bases that match TRBD1. Looked up from germline, CDR1 is SGHNT and CDR2 is YYREEE (reference sequence). J was trimmed by 5 bases and V by 4 bases; bases with no gene match: 12. This CDR3 region has 15 residues. The CDR3 DNA is TGTGCCAGCAGCGTCTTGACAGGGCCGACCCACGAGCAGTACTTC. Encoded protein: CASSVLTGPTHEQYF.